Reported below is one TCR beta chain. This CDR3 spans 14 amino acids. CDR1 and CDR2 from the germline V gene are SGHTA and FQGNSA. Deletions cut 1 base from V and 6 bases from J, with 10 bases between. The data derive from a study of shared clonotypes between healthy human individuals. Study-wide background: Serving as donors were a couple of women and a few men, whose ages spanned 18 to 49.

Method: immunoSEQ multiplex PCR; TCRdb's copy keeps in-frame clones and lacks some. In the table there are approximately 1,000,000 clones, around 82% of which are singletons. The sequenced sample consisted of memory CD4+ T cells from PBMCs. Subset defined: CD45RA-negative fraction. This chain connects TRBV7-2 to TRBJ1-5, with unresolved D. The receptor's source is a man between 18 and 35 years old in good health. Some clones in this sample may be carry-over from other donors' samples. In DNA, the CDR3 is TGTGCCAGCAGCTTAGATCCTGGCGGTCAGCCCCAGCATTTT. This encodes CASSLDPGGQPQHF. Based on the CDR3 plus reference TRBV7-2 and TRBJ1-5, the full variable domain is GAGVSQSPSNKVTEKGKDVELRCDPISGHTALYWYRQSLGQGLEFLIYFQGNSAPDKSGLPSDRFSAERTGGSVSTLTIQRTQQEDSAVYLCASSLDPGGQPQHFGDGTRLSIL.